The 29 T cell receptor beta chains given below trace back to one sample, sequenced in a study of T cells after yellow fever vaccination. A single record per CDR3 protein comes from TCRdb applying MiXCR to the 5' RACE reads. The sample has some 320,000 distinct CDR3 sequences, around 11% seen once. The sequencing here drew on CD4+ T cells sorted from PBMCs, taken 45 days after the yellow fever booster vaccination. The source of these receptors is a man aged 18 to 30 who received the YFV17D yellow fever vaccine.

The table lists this clonotype with a few counts. The chain links TRBV5-6 to TRBJ2-7; D not resolved. This CDR3 comprises 12 residues. Germline V gives CDR1 SGHDT, CDR2 YYEEEE. V lost 0 bases, J lost 6 bases, and 7 bases lay in between. CDR3 DNA: TGTGCCAGCAGCTTGGCCGTGGGCGAGCAGTACTTC. Amino acids: CASSLAVGEQYF.

This sequence joins TRBV20-1 and TRBJ2-5, with 10 bases identical to TRBD2. Trimming cost V 5 bases and J 2 bases; bases outside gene matches: 8. Germline CDR1 DFQATT, CDR2 SNEGSKA (reference sequence). The CDR3 extends over 15 amino acids. CDR3 sequence: CSAFDASGGQETQYF. DNA for the CDR3: TGCAGTGCTTTTGACGCTAGCGGGGGACAAGAGACCCAGTACTTC.

V usage is TRBV2 and J usage is TRBJ2-5; no clear D gene. V lost 10 bases, J lost 7 bases, and 16 bases lay in between. This CDR3 comprises 12 residues. Germline V gene lookup returns CDR1 SNHLY and CDR2 FYNNEI. Here the CDR3 reads CATGRMVGTQYF. CDR3 coding DNA: TGTGCCACCGGACGGATGGTGGGGACCCAGTACTTC. Variable domain in full (rest from reference TRBV2 and TRBJ2-5): EPEVTQTPSHQVTQMGQEVILRCVPISNHLYFYWYRQILGQKVEFLVSFYNNEISEKSEIFDDQFSVERPDGSNFTLKIRSTKLEDSAMYFCATGRMVGTQYFGPGTRLLVL.

V gene TRBV20-1 combines with J gene TRBJ2-2; 8 nucleotides match TRBD1. J was trimmed by 1 base and V by 8 bases; bases with no gene match: 3. Germline V lookup: CDR1 DFQATT, CDR2 SNEGSKA (reference sequence). This CDR3 spans 13 amino acids. The CDR3 DNA follows: TGCAGTTTCGGACAGGGGAACACCGGGGAGCTGTTTTTT. Translating it yields CSFGQGNTGELFF.

This clonotype was seen at least ten times. The chain uses TRBV7-9 and TRBJ2-5; D is perhaps TRBD1 (6 bases). The CDR3 is 14 amino acids. Germline V lookup: CDR1 SEHNR, CDR2 FQNEAQ (reference sequence). Trimming left V 3 bases short and J 3 bases short, with 11 bases between. CDR3 in amino acids: CASSFGNREETQYF. The CDR3 DNA reads as TGTGCCAGCAGCTTTGGGAACAGGGAAGAGACCCAGTACTTC.

The CDR3 protein is CASSPAYFTDTQYF. CDR3 DNA sequence: TGTGCCAGCAGTCCAGCCTACTTCACAGATACGCAGTATTTT. The gene calls are TRBV27 and TRBJ2-3; D ambiguous. The CDR3 is 14 residues long. V lost 5 bases to trimming and J lost 2 bases, with 11 bases between them. Per the germline V gene, CDR1 is MNHEY and CDR2 is SMNVEV (reference sequence).

This clonotype was counted at least ten times. The chain couples TRBV12-3 or TRBV12-4 to TRBJ2-3, with no clear D. Between the trimmed V and J ends, which lost 6 bases and 2 bases, there was a span of 12 bases. This CDR3 is 14 amino acids long. For the CDR3, the DNA is TGTGCCAGCAGCCATCAGGACGCCACAGATACGCAGTATTTT. Amino acids: CASSHQDATDTQYF.

The table lists this clonotype with many counts. An end of the junction differs from the germline gene, which may be a read error. The rearrangement joins TRBV7-7 to TRBJ1-3; D ambiguous. The CDR3 sequence is 13 residues long. Germline CDR1 SSHAT, CDR2 FNYEAQ (reference sequence). For the CDR3, the DNA is TGTGCTAGCAGCTCCTCCTCTGGAAACACCATATATTTT. This encodes CASSSSSGNTIYF. Complete variable domain (other parts from reference TRBV7-7 and TRBJ1-3): GAGVSQSPRYKVTKRGQDVTLRCDPISSHATLYWYQQALGQGPEFLTYFNYEAQPDKSGLPSDRFSAERPEGSISTLTIQRTEQRDSAMYRCASSSSSGNTIYFGEGSWLTVV.

This clonotype has ten or more counts. This chain uses TRBV9 with TRBJ1-1; TRBD1 is a possible D gene (5 bases). The V end lost 3 bases, the J end lost 7 bases, and 13 bases lay between the germline ends. CDR3 length equals 13 residues. The germline gives CDR1 SGDLS, CDR2 YYNGEE. The CDR3 bases are TGTGCCAGCAGCGCCTCGGAGGGGTTTGAAGCTTTCTTT. Translating gives CASSASEGFEAFF.

The J gene is TRBJ1-2, the V gene TRBV4-3; D uncertain. The CDR3 runs 16 residues. CDR1 and CDR2 from the germline V gene are LGHNA and YSLEER. V was cut by 1 base and J by 0 bases, with 12 bases left in between. CDR3 protein: CASSQGVDTANYGYTF. As DNA, the CDR3 is TGCGCCAGCAGCCAAGGGGTAGACACCGCTAACTATGGCTACACCTTC.

This clonotype was found many times. This chain joins TRBV5-1 and TRBJ2-5, with 7 bases matching TRBD1. Germline CDR1 SGHRS, CDR2 YFSETQ. There are 14 residues in the CDR3. V gave up 4 bases and J gave up 5 bases; unmatched junction bases: 8. This CDR3 is CASSPGQSGETQYF. The CDR3 region has the DNA TGCGCCAGCAGCCCGGGACAGTCAGGGGAGACCCAGTACTTC.

This clonotype was detected ten times or more. The chain uses TRBV2 and TRBJ2-7; D gene ambiguous. CDR1 SNHLY and CDR2 FYNNEI come from the germline V gene. The CDR3 covers 14 residues. Trimming took off 2 bases at V and 0 bases at J, with 8 bases between the two ends. The CDR3 reads CASSESRDSYEQYV. The DNA for the CDR3 is TGTGCCAGCAGTGAAAGTAGGGACTCCTACGAGCAGTACGTC.

In regard to this clonotype: One end of the junction fails to match germline, which may point to a read error. The V gene is TRBV9, the J gene TRBJ2-1; possibly TRBD2 for D (5 bases). The CDR3 has 11 amino acids. CDR1 is SGDLS, CDR2 YYNGEE, per germline. CDR3 residues: CASSVETNIVF. CDR3 nucleotide sequence: TGTGCCAGCAGCGTAGAGACTAATATAGTCTTC.

This rearrangement joins TRBV5-1 to TRBJ1-1; maybe TRBD1 (5 bases). The CDR3 loop spans 14 amino acids. Germline-derived CDR1 and CDR2 are SGHRS and YFSETQ. V was trimmed by 3 bases and J by 1 base, leaving 10 bases between them. CDR3 nucleotides: TGCGCCAGCAGCTCGAGGGGCACGAACACTGAAGCTTTCTTT. Encoded protein: CASSSRGTNTEAFF.

The chain recombines TRBV6-2 or TRBV6-3 with TRBJ2-2; 9 bases are shared with TRBD1. The trim removed 6 bases at V and 3 bases at J, leaving 5 bases unmatched. Germline CDR1 MNHEY, CDR2 SVGEGT. The CDR3 contains 15 residues. CDR3 loop: CASRTDRGYTGELFF. The CDR3 nucleotides are TGTGCCAGCAGGACTGACAGGGGGTACACCGGGGAGCTGTTTTTT.

This clonotype has ten or more counts. V usage is TRBV6-5 and J usage is TRBJ2-1, with 10 bases that match TRBD2. This CDR3 comprises 15 residues. From germline, CDR1 is MNHEY and CDR2 SVGAGI. Germline trimming cut 2 bases from V and 4 bases from J; bases unmatched to any gene: 2. CDR3 DNA sequence: TGTGCCAGCAGTTACCTAGCGGGGGCTTACAATGAGCAGTTCTTC. Encoded protein: CASSYLAGAYNEQFF.

This clonotype has more than one count but fewer than ten. This chain uses TRBV6-2 or TRBV6-3 with TRBJ2-5; D unclear. This CDR3 comprises 12 residues. Trimming removed 6 bases from V and 5 bases from J, with 10 bases in between. Germline V gene data show CDR1 as MNHEY and CDR2 as SVGEGT. DNA for the CDR3: TGTGCCAGCAGACTTCAGGCGGAGACCCAGTACTTC. Encoded protein: CASRLQAETQYF.

The genes are TRBV24-1 and TRBJ1-2; D perhaps matches TRBD1 (5 bases). Trimming removed 3 bases at V and 1 base at J, with 14 bases between. The germline gives CDR1 KGHDR, CDR2 SFDVKD. The CDR3 spans 16 residues. CDR3 residues: CATSDHPTTVNYGYTF. The CDR3 bases are TGTGCCACCAGTGATCATCCAACGACAGTTAACTATGGCTACACCTTC.

This clonotype was seen only a few times. The chain recombines TRBV6-1 with TRBJ2-1, with D uncertain. The CDR3 is 15 amino acids. V dropped 5 bases and J dropped 0 bases, with 11 bases sitting between them. The germline gives CDR1 MNHNS, CDR2 SASEGT. For the CDR3, the DNA is TGTGCCAGCAGTCTCTTGGCCAGCTCCTACAATGAGCAGTTCTTC. Translation gives CASSLLASSYNEQFF.

This clonotype was seen a handful of times. V usage is TRBV11-2 and J usage is TRBJ1-3; TRBD1 aligns across 12 bases. Germline lookup yields CDR1 SGHAT and CDR2 FQNNGV. V lost 6 bases, J lost 3 bases, and 9 bases stayed unmatched. This CDR3 is built from 17 residues. In DNA form, the CDR3 reads TGTGCCAGCAGGAGACCGGGACAGGGGGCAGGTGGAAACACCATATATTTT. Encoded protein: CASRRPGQGAGGNTIYF.

This clonotype was recorded many times. The genes are TRBV7-9 and TRBJ2-5; weak D call: TRBD1 (7 bases). The CDR3 is 16 residues long. The germline V and J ends were trimmed by 5 bases and 2 bases, with 18 bases remaining between them. In germline, CDR1 is SEHNR, CDR2 FQNEAQ (reference sequence). Here the CDR3 reads CASSRRRGQRQETQYF. The CDR3 DNA reads TGTGCCAGCAGCCGAAGGAGGGGGCAAAGGCAAGAGACCCAGTACTTC.

The CDR3 nucleotides read TGCAGTGCTAGCGGCGGGGCGGGGGTTGAGACCCAGTACTTC. Its translation: CSASGGAGVETQYF. V gene TRBV20-1 combines with J gene TRBJ2-5; 7 bases fit TRBD2. V lost 3 bases to trimming and J lost 5 bases; unmatched junction nucleotides: 9. Per the germline V gene, CDR1 is DFQATT and CDR2 is SNEGSKA (reference sequence). This CDR3 is 14 amino acids long.

The chain combines TRBV5-1 with TRBJ1-1; TRBD1 is a possible D gene (5 bases). V was cut by 3 bases and J by 4 bases, with 13 bases left in between. Germline loops: CDR1 SGHRS, CDR2 YFSETQ. This CDR3 is 14 amino acids long. CDR3 protein: CASSSGAGGTEAFF. CDR3 in DNA: TGCGCCAGCAGCTCTGGGGCCGGGGGCACTGAAGCTTTCTTT.

This clonotype was picked up a small number of times. The CDR3 nucleotides are TGTGCCAGCAGCCCTCAGGTGGGGCAGTTACAGTACTTC. Amino acids: CASSPQVGQLQYF. V is TRBV7-3 and J is TRBJ2-4; D is perhaps TRBD1 (5 bases). The V gene lost 5 bases and the J gene lost 13 bases, with 18 bases spanning the gap. Germline CDR1 is SGHTA and CDR2 is FQGTGA. The CDR3 covers 13 residues.

The table lists this clonotype with a few counts. This chain joins TRBV18 and TRBJ1-1, with TRBD1 matching over 9 bases. There are 16 residues in the CDR3. V dropped 0 bases and J dropped 7; count of bases not matched to a gene: 9. Looked up from germline, CDR1 is KGHSH and CDR2 is LQKENI. The CDR3 region is CASSPPGDRASFEAFF. DNA of the CDR3: TGTGCCAGCTCACCACCCGGGGACAGGGCGAGCTTTGAAGCTTTCTTT. The whole variable domain, filled in from reference TRBV18 and TRBJ1-1, reads NAGVMQNPRHLVRRRGQEARLRCSPMKGHSHVYWYRQLPEEGLKFMVYLQKENIIDESGMPKERFSAEFPKEGPSILRIQQVVRGDSAAYFCASSPPGDRASFEAFFGQGTRLTVV.

The rearrangement joins TRBV3-1 to TRBJ1-2, with D unclear. Per germline, CDR1 LGHDT and CDR2 YNNKEL (reference sequence). Trimming removed 5 bases at V and 4 bases at J, with 8 bases between. CDR3 length: 12 residues. CDR3 region: CASSSVAYGYTF. The CDR3 DNA reads TGTGCCAGCAGCTCAGTCGCCTATGGCTACACCTTC.

This clonotype was seen a handful of times. Germline is not matched at one junction end, which may reflect a read error. CDR3 sequence (DNA): TGTGCCACCAGTGGTTTGGGACAGGGCTACAATGAGCAGTTCTTC. Protein product: CATSGLGQGYNEQFF. This chain links TRBV24-1 with TRBJ2-1, with 9 nucleotides matching TRBD1. This CDR3 region has 15 residues. From germline, CDR1 is KGHDR and CDR2 SFDVKD.

This clonotype was recorded at least ten times. The gene calls are TRBV5-6 and TRBJ2-5, with D unclear. The V gene's germline CDR1 is SGHDT and CDR2 YYEEEE. V lost 4 bases, J lost 3 bases, and 13 bases lay in between. The CDR3 is 14 residues long. In nucleotides, the CDR3 is TGTGCCAGCAGCCAGCCGCCCCTGGAAGAGACCCAGTACTTC. It is translated as CASSQPPLEETQYF.

In this sample, this clonotype turned up a few times. The V call is TRBV7-9, the J call TRBJ1-2; D not certain. This CDR3 has 16 amino acids. CDR1 is SEHNR, CDR2 FQNEAQ, per germline (reference sequence). Trimming stripped 0 bases from V and 0 bases from J, with 11 bases between. The CDR3: CASSLAPLVPNYGYTF. In nucleotides, the CDR3 is TGTGCCAGCAGCTTAGCGCCGCTGGTTCCTAACTATGGCTACACCTTC.